The clone carrying this T cell receptor (beta chain) has just a few counts. Its antigen is not known. CDR3 length: 13 residues. Between the trimmed V and J ends, which lost 6 bases and 3 bases, there was a span of 12 bases. Per germline, CDR1 MGHDK and CDR2 SYGVNS. The sample belongs to a study of blood T cells in healthy people across ages. Overall study results and limits: As naive T cell percentage varied, TCR beta diversity correlated strongly with it. Bulk PBMC profiling left naive and antigen-experienced comparisons inconclusive. Long-lived donors had more naive CD4+ cells and higher diversity than aged donors.

Primed by a sample-barcoded 5' primer and a J-beta primer mix, a second PCR proceeded for roughly 6 to 12 cycles. Unique molecular identifiers of 12 random nucleotides labeled each cDNA. TCRdb reprocessed the 5' RACE reads with MiXCR, giving one entry per CDR3 protein. The sample has roughly 830,000 distinct CDR3 sequences; around two thirds are singletons. This chain links TRBV25-1 with TRBJ2-7; D call uncertain. The clonotype comes from a man aged 25-40 years in good health. The sequenced sample was blood. CDR3 amino acids: CASREDGFYEQYF. The CDR3 region has the DNA TGTGCCAGCAGAGAAGACGGTTTCTACGAGCAGTACTTC.